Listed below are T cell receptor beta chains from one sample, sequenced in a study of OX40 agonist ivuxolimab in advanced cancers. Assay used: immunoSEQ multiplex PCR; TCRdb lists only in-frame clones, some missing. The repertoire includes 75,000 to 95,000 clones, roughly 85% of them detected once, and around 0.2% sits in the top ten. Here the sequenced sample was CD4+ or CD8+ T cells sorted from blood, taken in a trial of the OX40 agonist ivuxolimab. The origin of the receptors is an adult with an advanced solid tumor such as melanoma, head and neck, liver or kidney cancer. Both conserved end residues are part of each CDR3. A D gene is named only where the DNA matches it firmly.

CASSLDRASGNTIYF,.,TRBV7-9,TRBJ1-3
CASSFWTKGHF,.,TRBV11-3,TRBJ1-5
CAISEVGGNYGYTF,TRBD1,TRBV10-3,TRBJ1-2
CASSYERGGPYEQYF,TRBD1,TRBV7-6,TRBJ2-7
CASSDPSGGFYEQYF,TRBD1,TRBV6-1,TRBJ2-7
CASSLVGRGSYNEQFF,.,TRBV5-1,TRBJ2-1
CAIRKGELSYEQYF,.,TRBV10-3,.
CASSQVSGNYGYTF,.,TRBV4-1,TRBJ1-2
CASSPAGGHGYTF,TRBD1,TRBV18,TRBJ1-2
CASSLAGQGRVGEQFF,TRBD1,TRBV7-9,TRBJ2-1
CASSQEREGVQETQYF,.,TRBV4-1,TRBJ2-5
CASSDGYGENQPQHF,.,TRBV25-1,TRBJ1-5
CASSKGTGGPTDTQYF,TRBD1,TRBV11-2,TRBJ2-3
CASSEVLRGDQPQHF,.,TRBV6-1,TRBJ1-5
CASSLDNTEAFF,.,TRBV5-1,TRBJ1-1
CASSSRLAGGLYEQYF,TRBD2,TRBV14,TRBJ2-7
CSAGLADEQYF,TRBD2,TRBV20-1,TRBJ2-7
CASSLSPGQGPRTEAFF,.,TRBV7-6,TRBJ1-1
CASRKAGESSYEQYF,TRBD2,TRBV19,TRBJ2-7
CASSLSWGAGHTDTQYF,.,TRBV28,TRBJ2-3
CATSSASGRALWGETQYF,TRBD2,TRBV15,TRBJ2-5
CASSLYRDRDSPLHF,.,TRBV5-8,TRBJ1-6
CAIRQGEIYNEQFF,.,TRBV10-3,TRBJ2-1
CASSEVAVTRGGTDTQYF,.,TRBV2,TRBJ2-3
CASSQRQGREAFF,TRBD1,TRBV4-1,TRBJ1-1
CASSGQSTPLHF,.,TRBV11-2,TRBJ1-6
CASSWGMRTREGMEQYF,TRBD2,TRBV5-1,TRBJ2-7
CASSSDAPRDRDGTQYF,TRBD1,TRBV27,TRBJ2-5
CASSVSPDTQYF,.,TRBV6-1,TRBJ2-3
CASSAFGQGTTGELFF,TRBD1,TRBV5-1,TRBJ2-2
CASSDYPGTSGRPGELFF,TRBD2,TRBV10-1,TRBJ2-2
CASSLELERGGLETQYF,TRBD2,TRBV7-8,TRBJ2-5
CASKLGTSVYTDTQYF,TRBD2,TRBV6-6,TRBJ2-3
CASSPTRTGGNQPQHF,TRBD1,TRBV18,TRBJ1-5
CASSFGTGDYGYTF,.,TRBV5-1,TRBJ1-2
CASSWGGLDRGNEQFF,TRBD1,TRBV5-1,TRBJ2-1
CASSFRQGLGSPLHF,TRBD1,TRBV11-2,TRBJ1-6
CASSFPASVYNEQFF,.,TRBV5-4,TRBJ2-1
CASSRGTYEQYF,.,TRBV18,TRBJ2-7
CAISQFPSGQNTEAFF,.,TRBV10-3,TRBJ1-1
CASSQGLNTGELFF,.,TRBV4-1,TRBJ2-2
CSVWTLPSNQPQHF,.,TRBV29-1,TRBJ1-5
CSATPQGAHGYTF,TRBD1,TRBV29-1,TRBJ1-2
CATGTSGRRHNEQFF,TRBD2,TRBV28,TRBJ2-1
CASRKGQLNYGYTF,TRBD1,TRBV6-5,TRBJ1-2
CASSELAPYNEQFF,.,TRBV2,TRBJ2-1
CASKDNSGNTIYF,.,TRBV25-1,TRBJ1-3
CASNSNGLYEQYF,.,TRBV19,TRBJ2-7
CASSIGTGRTWGYTF,.,TRBV19,TRBJ1-2
CASSPGQGMNTEAFF,TRBD1,TRBV5-1,TRBJ1-1
CASSERGGWGEAFF,.,TRBV6-1,TRBJ1-1
CASSYLPNTGELFF,.,TRBV2,TRBJ2-2
CASSAGMGKNIQYF,.,TRBV11-1,TRBJ2-4
CASSLFRRASYEQYF,.,TRBV28,TRBJ2-7
CASSYSEGMTNEKLFF,.,TRBV6-5,TRBJ1-4
CASSLAPGLAGYTGELFF,TRBD2,TRBV7-9,TRBJ2-2
CASSLSNPGTGGAFF,TRBD1,TRBV27,TRBJ1-1
CASSLGLQGKETQYF,.,TRBV5-1,TRBJ2-5
CASSEMGRRSGNTIYF,.,TRBV2,TRBJ1-3